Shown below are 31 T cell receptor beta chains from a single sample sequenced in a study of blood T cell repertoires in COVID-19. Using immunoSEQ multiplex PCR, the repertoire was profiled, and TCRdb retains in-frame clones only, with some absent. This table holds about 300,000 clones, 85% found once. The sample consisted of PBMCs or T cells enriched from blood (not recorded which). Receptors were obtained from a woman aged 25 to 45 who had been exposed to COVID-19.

CDR3 region: CASSGQGRETEAFF. In DNA form, the CDR3 reads TGCGCCAGCAGCGGACAGGGAAGGGAGACTGAAGCTTTCTTT. The gene calls are TRBV5-1 and TRBJ1-1, with TRBD1 matching 8 bases. Germline V gene sequence: CDR1 SGHRS, CDR2 YFSETQ. CDR3 length: 14 residues. Trimming cost V 4 bases and J 5 bases; bases outside gene matches: 7.

CDR3 DNA sequence: TGCAGCGTTGTTGAGCAGGTCTACAATGAGCAGTTCTTC. This codes for CSVVEQVYNEQFF. The chain employs TRBV29-1 and TRBJ2-1, with D unresolved. This CDR3 contains 13 residues. Trimming took 4 bases from V and 3 from J, leaving 10 bases between them. CDR1 SQVTM and CDR2 ANQGSEA come from the germline V gene.

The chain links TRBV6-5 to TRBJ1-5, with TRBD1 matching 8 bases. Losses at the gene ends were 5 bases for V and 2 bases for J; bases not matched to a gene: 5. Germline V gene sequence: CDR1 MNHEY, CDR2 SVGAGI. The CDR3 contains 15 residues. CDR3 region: CASSRGQGGNQPQHF. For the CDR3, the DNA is TGTGCCAGCAGTAGAGGACAGGGTGGCAATCAGCCCCAGCATTTT.

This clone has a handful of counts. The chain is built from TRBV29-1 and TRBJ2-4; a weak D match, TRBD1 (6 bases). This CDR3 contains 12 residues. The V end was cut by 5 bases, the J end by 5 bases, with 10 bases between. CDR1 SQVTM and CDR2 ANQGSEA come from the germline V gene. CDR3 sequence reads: CSVRDIENIQYF. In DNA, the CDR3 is TGCAGCGTTCGGGACATAGAAAACATTCAGTACTTC.

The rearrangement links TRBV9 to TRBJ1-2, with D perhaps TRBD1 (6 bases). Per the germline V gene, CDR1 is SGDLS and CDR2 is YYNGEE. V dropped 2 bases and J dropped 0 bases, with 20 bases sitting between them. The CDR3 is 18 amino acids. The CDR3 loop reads CASSVLNRELYPNYGYTF. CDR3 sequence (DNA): TGTGCCAGCAGCGTCTTGAACAGGGAATTATACCCTAACTATGGCTACACCTTC.

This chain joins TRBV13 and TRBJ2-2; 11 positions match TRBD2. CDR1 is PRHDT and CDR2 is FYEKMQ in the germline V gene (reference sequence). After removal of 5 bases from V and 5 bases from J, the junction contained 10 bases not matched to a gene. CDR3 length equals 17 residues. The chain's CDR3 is CASSLRASGRSTGELFF. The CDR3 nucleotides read TGTGCCAGCAGCCTCCGGGCTAGCGGGAGGTCGACCGGGGAGCTGTTTTTT.

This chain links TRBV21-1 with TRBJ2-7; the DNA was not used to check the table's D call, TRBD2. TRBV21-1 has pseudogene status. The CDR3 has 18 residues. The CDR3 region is CASSENPGLAGGFYEQYF. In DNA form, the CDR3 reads TGTGCCAGCAGCGAGAATCCGGGACTAGCGGGGGGCTTCTACGAGCAGTACTTC.

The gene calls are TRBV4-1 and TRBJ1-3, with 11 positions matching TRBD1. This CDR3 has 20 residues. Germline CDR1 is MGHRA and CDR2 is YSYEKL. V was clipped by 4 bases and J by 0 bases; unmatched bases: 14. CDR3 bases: TGCGCCAGCAGCCTAAGTGGATTTAGGGGGACAGGGGGCTCTGGAAACACCATATATTTT. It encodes CASSLSGFRGTGGSGNTIYF.

This chain's CDR3 is CASSPGLAGYNEQFF. The CDR3 DNA follows: TGTGCCAGCAGTCCCGGACTAGCGGGGTACAATGAGCAGTTCTTC. The V gene is TRBV2, the J gene TRBJ2-1, with 12 bases matching TRBD2. The CDR3 loop spans 15 amino acids. V was pared by 5 bases and J by 4 bases, with 3 bases of the junction left unmatched. Per the germline V gene, CDR1 is SNHLY and CDR2 is FYNNEI.

CDR3 sequence: CASSLEASGGHEQYF. CDR3 nucleotides: TGTGCCAGCAGCTTGGAGGCTAGCGGGGGACACGAGCAGTACTTC. The chain has TRBV7-3 and TRBJ2-7; 10 bases are a match to TRBD2. Germline loops: CDR1 SGHTA, CDR2 FQGTGA. The length of the CDR3 is 15 residues. V gave up 3 bases and J gave up 5 bases; unmatched junction bases: 7.

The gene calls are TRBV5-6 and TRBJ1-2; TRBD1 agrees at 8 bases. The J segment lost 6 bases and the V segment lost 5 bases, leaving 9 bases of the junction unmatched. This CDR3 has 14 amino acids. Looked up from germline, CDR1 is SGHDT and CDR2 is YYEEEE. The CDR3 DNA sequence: TGTGCCAGCAGTTATAACAGGGGGAGACATGGCTACACCTTC. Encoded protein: CASSYNRGRHGYTF. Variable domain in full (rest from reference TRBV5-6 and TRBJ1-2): DAGVTQSPTHLIKTRGQQVTLRCSPKSGHDTVSWYQQALGQGPQFIFQYYEEEERQRGNFPDRFSGHQFPNYSSELNVNALLLGDSALYLCASSYNRGRHGYTFGSGTRLTVV.

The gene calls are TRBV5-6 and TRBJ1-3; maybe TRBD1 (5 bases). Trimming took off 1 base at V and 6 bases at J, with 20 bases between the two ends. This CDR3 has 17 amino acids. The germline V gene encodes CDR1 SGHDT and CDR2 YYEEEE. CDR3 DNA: TGTGCCAGCAGCTTGACACAGGCGCAAACGAAGCTAAACACCATATATTTT. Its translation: CASSLTQAQTKLNTIYF.

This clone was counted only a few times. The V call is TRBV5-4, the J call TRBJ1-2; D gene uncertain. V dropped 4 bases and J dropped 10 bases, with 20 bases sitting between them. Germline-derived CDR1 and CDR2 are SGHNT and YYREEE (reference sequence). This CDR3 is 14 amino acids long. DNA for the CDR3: TGTGCCAGCAGCCCGGAAGCGGGTGTCTACATCTACACCTTC. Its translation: CASSPEAGVYIYTF.

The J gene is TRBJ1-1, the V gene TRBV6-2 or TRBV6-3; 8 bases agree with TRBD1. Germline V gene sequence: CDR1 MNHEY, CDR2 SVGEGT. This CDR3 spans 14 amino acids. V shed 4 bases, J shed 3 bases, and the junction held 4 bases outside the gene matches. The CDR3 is CASSLDREHTEAFF. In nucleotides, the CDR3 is TGTGCCAGCAGTTTGGACAGGGAGCACACTGAAGCTTTCTTT.

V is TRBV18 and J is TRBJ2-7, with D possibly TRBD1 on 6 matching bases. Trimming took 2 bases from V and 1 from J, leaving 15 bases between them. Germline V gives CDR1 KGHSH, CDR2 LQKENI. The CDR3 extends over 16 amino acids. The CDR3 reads CASSPNRVLTSYEQYF. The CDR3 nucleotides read TGTGCCAGCTCACCAAACAGGGTTCTAACATCCTACGAGCAGTACTTC.

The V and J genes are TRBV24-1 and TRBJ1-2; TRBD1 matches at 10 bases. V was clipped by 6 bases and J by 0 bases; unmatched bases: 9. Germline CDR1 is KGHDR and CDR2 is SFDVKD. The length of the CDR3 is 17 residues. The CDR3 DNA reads TGTGCCACCAGTAGTCCCGGGACAGGGGATTCTAACTATGGCTACACCTTC. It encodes CATSSPGTGDSNYGYTF.

The CDR3 reads CASSFPGFDQPQHF. In DNA form, the CDR3 reads TGTGCCAGCAGCTTCCCGGGTTTCGACCAGCCCCAGCATTTT. The rearrangement uses TRBV7-9 and TRBJ1-5; D unresolved. V lost 3 bases and J lost 7, with 13 bases in between. Germline CDR1 is SEHNR and CDR2 is FQNEAQ (reference sequence). The CDR3 covers 14 residues.

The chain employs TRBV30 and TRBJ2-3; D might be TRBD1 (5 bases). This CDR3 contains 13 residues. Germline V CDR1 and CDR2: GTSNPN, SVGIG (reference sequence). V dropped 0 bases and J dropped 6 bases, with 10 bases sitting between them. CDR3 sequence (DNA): TGTGCCTGGAGTGTAGGGGCAGGGGATACGCAGTATTTT. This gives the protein CAWSVGAGDTQYF.

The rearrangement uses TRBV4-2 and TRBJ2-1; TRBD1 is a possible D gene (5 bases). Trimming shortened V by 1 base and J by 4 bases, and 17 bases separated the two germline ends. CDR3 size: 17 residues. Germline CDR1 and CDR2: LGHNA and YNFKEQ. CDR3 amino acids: CASSQATGAKRYNEQFF. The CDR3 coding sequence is TGTGCCAGCAGCCAAGCGACTGGGGCAAAACGTTACAATGAGCAGTTCTTC.

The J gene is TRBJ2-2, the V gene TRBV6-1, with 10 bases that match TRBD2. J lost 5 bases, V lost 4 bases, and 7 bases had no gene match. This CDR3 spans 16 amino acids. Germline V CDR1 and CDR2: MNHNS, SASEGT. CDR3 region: CASSVPAGGPTGELFF. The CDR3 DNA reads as TGTGCCAGCAGTGTTCCAGCGGGAGGGCCGACCGGGGAGCTGTTTTTT.

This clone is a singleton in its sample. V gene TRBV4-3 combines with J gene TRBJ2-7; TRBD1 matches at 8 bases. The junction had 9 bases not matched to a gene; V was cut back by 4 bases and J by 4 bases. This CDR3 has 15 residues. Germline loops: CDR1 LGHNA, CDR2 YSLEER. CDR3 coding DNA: TGCGCCAGCAGCCCTCTGACAGGGGCAAGTTACGAGCAGTACTTC. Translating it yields CASSPLTGASYEQYF.

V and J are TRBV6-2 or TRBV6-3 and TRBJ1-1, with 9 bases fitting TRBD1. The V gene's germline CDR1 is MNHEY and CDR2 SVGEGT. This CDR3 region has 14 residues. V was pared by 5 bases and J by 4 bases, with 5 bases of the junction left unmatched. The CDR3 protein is CASSRQGVGTEAFF. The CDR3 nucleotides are TGTGCCAGCAGTCGACAGGGGGTAGGCACTGAAGCTTTCTTT.

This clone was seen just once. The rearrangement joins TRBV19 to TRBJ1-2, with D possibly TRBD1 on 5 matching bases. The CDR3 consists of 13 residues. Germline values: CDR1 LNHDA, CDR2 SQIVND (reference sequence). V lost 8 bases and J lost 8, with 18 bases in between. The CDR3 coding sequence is TGTGCCAGTGAGTTACAGGCTACCTGGGGCTACACCTTC. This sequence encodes CASELQATWGYTF. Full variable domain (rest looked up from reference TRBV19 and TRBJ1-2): DGGITQSPKYLFRKEGQNVTLSCEQNLNHDAMYWYRQDPGQGLRLIYYSQIVNDFQKGDIAEGYSVSREKKESFPLTVTSAQKNPTAFYLCASELQATWGYTFGSGTRLTVV.

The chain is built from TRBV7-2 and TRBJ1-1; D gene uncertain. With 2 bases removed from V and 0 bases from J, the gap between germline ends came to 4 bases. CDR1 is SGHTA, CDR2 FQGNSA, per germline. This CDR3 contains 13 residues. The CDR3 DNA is TGTGCCAGCAGCTTACCAGTGAACACTGAAGCTTTCTTT. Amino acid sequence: CASSLPVNTEAFF. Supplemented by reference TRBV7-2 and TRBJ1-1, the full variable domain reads GAGVSQSPSNKVTEKGKDVELRCDPISGHTALYWYRQSLGQGLEFLIYFQGNSAPDKSGLPSDRFSAERTGGSVSTLTIQRTQQEDSAVYLCASSLPVNTEAFFGQGTRLTVV.

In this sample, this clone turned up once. Here the CDR3 reads CASSKEASEPPQHF. CDR3 bases: TGTGCCAGCAGCAAGGAGGCGTCGGAACCGCCCCAGCATTTT. This sequence joins TRBV5-4 and TRBJ1-5; no firm D call. Trimming removed 4 bases at V and 9 bases at J, with 17 bases between. In germline, CDR1 is SGHNT, CDR2 YYREEE (reference sequence). CDR3 length: 14 residues.

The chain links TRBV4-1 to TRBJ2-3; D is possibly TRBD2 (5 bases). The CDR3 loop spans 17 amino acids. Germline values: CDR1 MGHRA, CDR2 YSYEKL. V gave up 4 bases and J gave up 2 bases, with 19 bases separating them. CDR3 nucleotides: TGCGCCAGCAGCCTCTATTTGGGAGCGGAACTCACAGATACGCAGTATTTT. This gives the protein CASSLYLGAELTDTQYF.

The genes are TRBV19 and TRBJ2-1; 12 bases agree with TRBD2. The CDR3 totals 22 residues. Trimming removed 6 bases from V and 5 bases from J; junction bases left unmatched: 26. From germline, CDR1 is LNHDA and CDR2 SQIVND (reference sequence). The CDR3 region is CASRLVPPPSGPSGRAHNEQFF. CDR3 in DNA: TGTGCCAGTAGATTGGTTCCCCCCCCCTCGGGCCCTAGCGGGAGGGCGCACAATGAGCAGTTCTTC.

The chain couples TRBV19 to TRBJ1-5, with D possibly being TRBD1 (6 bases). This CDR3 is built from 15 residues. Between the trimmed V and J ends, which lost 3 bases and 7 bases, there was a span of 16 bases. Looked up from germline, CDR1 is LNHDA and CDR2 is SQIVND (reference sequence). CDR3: CASSIRHREGQPQHF. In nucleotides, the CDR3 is TGTGCCAGTAGTATTCGTCACAGGGAGGGACAGCCCCAGCATTTT.

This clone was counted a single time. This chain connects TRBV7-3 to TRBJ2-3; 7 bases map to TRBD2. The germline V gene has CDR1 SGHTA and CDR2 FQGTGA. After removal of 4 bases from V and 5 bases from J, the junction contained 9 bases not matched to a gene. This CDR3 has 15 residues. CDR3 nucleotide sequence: TGTGCCAGCAGCTCGACCGGGACTACAGGAGATACGCAGTATTTT. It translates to CASSSTGTTGDTQYF.

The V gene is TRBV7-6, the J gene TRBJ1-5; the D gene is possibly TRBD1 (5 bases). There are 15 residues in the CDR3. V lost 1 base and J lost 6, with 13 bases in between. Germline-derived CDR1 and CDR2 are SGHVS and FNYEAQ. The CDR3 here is CASSLGPGFSQPQHF. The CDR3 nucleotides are TGTGCCAGCAGCTTAGGTCCAGGGTTCTCTCAGCCCCAGCATTTT.

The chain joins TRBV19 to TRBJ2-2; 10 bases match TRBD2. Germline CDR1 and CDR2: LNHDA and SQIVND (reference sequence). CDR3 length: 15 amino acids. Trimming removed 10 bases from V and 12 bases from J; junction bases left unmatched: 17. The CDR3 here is CATLGGLAIQRKLFF. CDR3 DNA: TGTGCCACCTTGGGGGGACTAGCGATTCAAAGGAAGCTGTTTTTT.